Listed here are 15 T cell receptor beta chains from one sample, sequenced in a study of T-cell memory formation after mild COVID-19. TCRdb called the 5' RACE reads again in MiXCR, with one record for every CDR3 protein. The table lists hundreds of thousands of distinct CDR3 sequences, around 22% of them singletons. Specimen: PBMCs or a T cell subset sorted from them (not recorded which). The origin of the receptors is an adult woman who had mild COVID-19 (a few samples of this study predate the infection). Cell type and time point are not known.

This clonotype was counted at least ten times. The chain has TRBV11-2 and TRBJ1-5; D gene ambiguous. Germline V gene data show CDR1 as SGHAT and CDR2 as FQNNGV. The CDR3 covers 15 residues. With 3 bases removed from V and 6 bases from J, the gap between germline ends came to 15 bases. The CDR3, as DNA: TGTGCCAGCAGCTTGATCGGAGCTGACGTTCAGCCCCAGCATTTT. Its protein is CASSLIGADVQPQHF.

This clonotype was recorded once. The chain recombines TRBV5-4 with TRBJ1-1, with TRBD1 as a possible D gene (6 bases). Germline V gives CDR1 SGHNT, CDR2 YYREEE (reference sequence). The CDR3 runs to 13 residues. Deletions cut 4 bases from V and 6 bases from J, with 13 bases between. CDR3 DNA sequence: TGTGCCAGCAGCCCGGGTGGACAGCCTGAAGCTTTCTTT. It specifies CASSPGGQPEAFF.

The CDR3 coding sequence is TGTGCCAGCAGCTTGTACGGCTCCTACGAGCAGTACTTC. It yields the protein CASSLYGSYEQYF. This chain links TRBV5-6 with TRBJ2-7; D gene unclear. V was shortened by 1 base and J by 0 bases, with 5 bases between the two germline ends. The germline CDR1 and CDR2 sequences are SGHDT and YYEEEE. This CDR3 has 13 amino acids.

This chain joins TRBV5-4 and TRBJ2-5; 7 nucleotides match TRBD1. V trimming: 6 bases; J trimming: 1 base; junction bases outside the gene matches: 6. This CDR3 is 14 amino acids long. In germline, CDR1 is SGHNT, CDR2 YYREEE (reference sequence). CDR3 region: CASTSGQSQETQYF. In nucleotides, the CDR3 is TGTGCCAGCACCTCGGGACAGAGCCAAGAGACCCAGTACTTC.

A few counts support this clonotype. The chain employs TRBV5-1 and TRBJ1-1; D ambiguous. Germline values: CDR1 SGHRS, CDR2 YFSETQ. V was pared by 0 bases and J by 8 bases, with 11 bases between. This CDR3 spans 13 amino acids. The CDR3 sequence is CASSLDVDDEAFF. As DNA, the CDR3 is TGCGCCAGCAGCTTGGACGTAGATGACGAAGCTTTCTTT.

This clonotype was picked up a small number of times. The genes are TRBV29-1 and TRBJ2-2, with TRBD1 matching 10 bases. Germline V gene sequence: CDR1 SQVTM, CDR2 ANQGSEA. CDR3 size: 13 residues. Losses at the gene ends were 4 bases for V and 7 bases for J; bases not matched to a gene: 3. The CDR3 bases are TGCAGCGTTGTGACAGGGGGCGGCGGGGAGCTGTTTTTT. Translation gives CSVVTGGGGELFF.

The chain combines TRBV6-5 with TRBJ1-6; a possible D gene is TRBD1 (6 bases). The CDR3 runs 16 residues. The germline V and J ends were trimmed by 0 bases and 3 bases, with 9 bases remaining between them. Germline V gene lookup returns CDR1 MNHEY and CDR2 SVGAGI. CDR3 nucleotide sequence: TGTGCCAGCAGTTACTCGAGGACAGTCTATAATTCACCCCTCCACTTT. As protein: CASSYSRTVYNSPLHF.

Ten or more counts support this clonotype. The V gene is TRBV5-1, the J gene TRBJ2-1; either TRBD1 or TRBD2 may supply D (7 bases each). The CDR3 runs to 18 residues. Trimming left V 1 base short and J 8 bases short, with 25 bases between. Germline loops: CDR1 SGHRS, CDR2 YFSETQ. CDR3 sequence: CASSLTPQGQTSIHEQFF. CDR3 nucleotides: TGCGCCAGCAGCTTGACCCCACAGGGACAGACTAGCATCCATGAGCAGTTCTTC.

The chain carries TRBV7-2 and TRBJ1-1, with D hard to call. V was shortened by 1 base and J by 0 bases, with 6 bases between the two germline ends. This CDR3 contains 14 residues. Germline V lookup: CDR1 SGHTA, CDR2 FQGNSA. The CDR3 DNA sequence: TGTGCCAGCAGCTTAGGAACGATGAACACTGAAGCTTTCTTT. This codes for CASSLGTMNTEAFF.

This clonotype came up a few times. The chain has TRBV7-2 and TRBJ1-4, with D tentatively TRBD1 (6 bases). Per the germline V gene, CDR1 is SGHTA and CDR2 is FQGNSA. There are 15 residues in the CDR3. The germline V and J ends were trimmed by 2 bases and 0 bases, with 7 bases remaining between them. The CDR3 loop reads CASSLQGTTNEKLFF. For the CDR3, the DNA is TGTGCCAGCAGCTTACAGGGGACAACTAATGAAAAACTGTTTTTT.

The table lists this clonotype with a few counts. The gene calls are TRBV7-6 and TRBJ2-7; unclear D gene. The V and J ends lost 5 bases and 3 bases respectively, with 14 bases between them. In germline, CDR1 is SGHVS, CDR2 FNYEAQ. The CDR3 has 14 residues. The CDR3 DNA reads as TGTGCCAGCAGCCCGAACCCTCGTAGCTACGAGCAGTACTTC. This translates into CASSPNPRSYEQYF.

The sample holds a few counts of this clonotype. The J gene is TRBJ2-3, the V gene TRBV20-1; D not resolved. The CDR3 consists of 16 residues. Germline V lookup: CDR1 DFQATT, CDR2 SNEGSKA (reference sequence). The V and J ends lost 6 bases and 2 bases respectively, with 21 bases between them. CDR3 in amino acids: CSAAGNPATSTDTQYF. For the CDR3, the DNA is TGCAGTGCGGCTGGAAATCCGGCCACCTCCACAGATACGCAGTATTTT.

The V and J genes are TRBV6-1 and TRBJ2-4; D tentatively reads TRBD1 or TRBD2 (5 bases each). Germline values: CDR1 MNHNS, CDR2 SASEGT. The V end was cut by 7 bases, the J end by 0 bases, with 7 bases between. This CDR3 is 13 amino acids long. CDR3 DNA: TGTGCCAGCACCGGGACAGCCAAAAACATTCAGTACTTC. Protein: CASTGTAKNIQYF.

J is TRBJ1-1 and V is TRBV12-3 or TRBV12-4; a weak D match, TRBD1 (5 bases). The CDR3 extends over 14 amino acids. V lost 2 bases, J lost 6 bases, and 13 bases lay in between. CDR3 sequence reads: CASSLTGRGPEAFF. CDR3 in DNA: TGTGCCAGCAGTTTAACGGGCCGGGGACCTGAAGCTTTCTTT.

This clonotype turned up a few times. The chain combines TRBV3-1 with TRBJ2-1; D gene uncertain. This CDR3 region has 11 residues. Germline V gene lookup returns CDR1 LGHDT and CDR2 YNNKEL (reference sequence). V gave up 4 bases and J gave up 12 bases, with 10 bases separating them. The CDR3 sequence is CASSLGWRQFF. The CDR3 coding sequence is TGTGCCAGCAGCCTCGGGTGGCGGCAGTTCTTC.